This is a list of T cell receptor beta chains from one sample in a study of TIL therapy for anti-PD-1-resistant metastatic lung cancer. Produced via immunoSEQ multiplex PCR; TCRdb's table is partial and in-frame only. The repertoire has roughly 50,000 clones, about three quarters of them found once; the top ten carry approximately 5.6%. Sequenced here: tumor tissue, sampled at baseline. The receptors were gathered from a person between 25 and 80 years old with non-small cell lung cancer. The CDR3 runs from the conserved cysteine through the conserved F or W. The D gene is left open where the match is weak. Clone size, where shown, is once, few, many, or a class for clones that have expanded.

abundance: .
j_gene: TRBJ2-7
v_gene: TRBV5-1
d_gene: TRBD2
CDR3nt: TGCGCCAGCAGCGCAGGGGGACTAGCCGGCTACGAGCAGTACTTC
CDR3aa: CASSAGGLAGYEQYF

abundance: once
j_gene: TRBJ1-4
v_gene: TRBV5-1
d_gene: TRBD1
CDR3nt: TGCGCCAGCAGCTTAGACAGGGGGCGGGAAAAACTGTTTTTT
CDR3aa: CASSLDRGREKLFF

abundance: .
j_gene: TRBJ1-3
v_gene: TRBV18
d_gene: .
CDR3nt: TGTGCCAGCTCACAAAGCCCCGAGAGCTCTGGAAACACCATATATTTT
CDR3aa: CASSQSPESSGNTIYF

abundance: many
j_gene: TRBJ1-6
v_gene: TRBV9
d_gene: .
CDR3nt: TGTGCCAGCAGCGCGGACAGTGGATGGTCACCCCTCCACTTT
CDR3aa: CASSADSGWSPLHF

abundance: .
j_gene: TRBJ2-3
v_gene: TRBV4-1
d_gene: TRBD1
CDR3nt: TGCGCCAGCAGCCAGAGCCGGGACAGGTTCACAGATACGCAGTATTTT
CDR3aa: CASSQSRDRFTDTQYF

abundance: .
j_gene: TRBJ1-2
v_gene: TRBV5-1
d_gene: .
CDR3nt: TGCGCCAGCAGCTTGGCCCAGTCGGGAAACGCCAATGGCTACACCTTC
CDR3aa: CASSLAQSGNANGYTF

abundance: .
j_gene: TRBJ1-1
v_gene: TRBV30
d_gene: .
CDR3nt: TGTGCCTGCCCGCGGCTGGGTAGGGACTACACTGAAGCTTTCTTT
CDR3aa: CACPRLGRDYTEAFF

abundance: .
j_gene: TRBJ2-3
v_gene: TRBV10-3
d_gene: TRBD1
CDR3nt: TGTGCCATCAGAGCGGGACAGGGCCCAGATACGCAGTATTTT
CDR3aa: CAIRAGQGPDTQYF

abundance: .
j_gene: TRBJ2-1
v_gene: TRBV11-2
d_gene: .
CDR3nt: TGTGCCAGCAGCAAAGGGCGGAATGAGCAGTTCTTC
CDR3aa: CASSKGRNEQFF

abundance: .
j_gene: TRBJ1-5
v_gene: TRBV2
d_gene: .
CDR3nt: TGTGCCAGCAGTGAAGCGCGGGGACGACAAAGCAATCAGCCCCAGCATTTT
CDR3aa: CASSEARGRQSNQPQHF

abundance: .
j_gene: TRBJ1-3
v_gene: TRBV9
d_gene: .
CDR3nt: TGTGCCAGCAGCGCCGACGTCCCCAGCACCATATATTTT
CDR3aa: CASSADVPSTIYF

abundance: few
j_gene: TRBJ1-6
v_gene: TRBV5-6
d_gene: TRBD1
CDR3nt: TGTGCCAGCAGCGGGGACAGGGGGCAAAGCTCCTATAATTCACCCCTCCACTTT
CDR3aa: CASSGDRGQSSYNSPLHF

abundance: .
j_gene: TRBJ2-5
v_gene: TRBV28
d_gene: .
CDR3nt: TGTGCCAGCAGTTTTAGCCAGGGCCAACCAGAGACCCAGTACTTC
CDR3aa: CASSFSQGQPETQYF

abundance: .
j_gene: TRBJ1-1
v_gene: TRBV7-2
d_gene: .
CDR3nt: TGTGCCAGCAGCTTATATACAGGGACGAACACTGAAGCTTTCTTT
CDR3aa: CASSLYTGTNTEAFF

abundance: .
j_gene: TRBJ2-5
v_gene: TRBV5-1
d_gene: .
CDR3nt: TGCGCCAGCAGCTTGGGGACCGGCCGGGCAGAGACCCAGTACTTC
CDR3aa: CASSLGTGRAETQYF

abundance: .
j_gene: TRBJ2-1
v_gene: TRBV2
d_gene: .
CDR3nt: TGTGCCAGGGATCTAAGGAACAATGAGCAGTTCTTC
CDR3aa: CARDLRNNEQFF

abundance: .
j_gene: TRBJ2-1
v_gene: TRBV7-3
d_gene: TRBD2
CDR3nt: TGTGCCAGCAGCTCCCCGGTGGGGACTAGCACCCCAGGGCAGTTCTTC
CDR3aa: CASSSPVGTSTPGQFF

abundance: medium-sized
j_gene: TRBJ1-2
v_gene: TRBV6-5
d_gene: .
CDR3nt: TGTGCCAGCAGTCCTACAGGGATGTCGATCTATGGCTACACCTTC
CDR3aa: CASSPTGMSIYGYTF

abundance: few
j_gene: TRBJ1-1
v_gene: TRBV5-4
d_gene: .
CDR3nt: TGTGCCAGCAGCAAGGGACACGAAATCGGCATGAACACTGAAGCTTTCTTT
CDR3aa: CASSKGHEIGMNTEAFF

abundance: .
j_gene: TRBJ1-1
v_gene: TRBV7-9
d_gene: .
CDR3nt: TGTGCCAGCAGCCCAACGGGCTTCACTGAAGCTTTCTTT
CDR3aa: CASSPTGFTEAFF

abundance: .
j_gene: TRBJ2-1
v_gene: TRBV7-2
d_gene: .
CDR3nt: TGTGCCAGCAGCTTTCAGGGTTCCCACTACAATGAGCAGTTCTTC
CDR3aa: CASSFQGSHYNEQFF

abundance: .
j_gene: TRBJ1-4
v_gene: TRBV7-9
d_gene: TRBD1
CDR3nt: TGTGCCAGCAGCTTCTGGACAGGGAGTAACGAAAAACTGTTTTTT
CDR3aa: CASSFWTGSNEKLFF

abundance: .
j_gene: TRBJ2-7
v_gene: TRBV6-1
d_gene: TRBD2
CDR3nt: TGTGCCAGCAGTGAACGACTAGCGGGGTCCTACGAGCAGTACTTC
CDR3aa: CASSERLAGSYEQYF

abundance: .
j_gene: TRBJ2-7
v_gene: TRBV7-2
d_gene: TRBD2
CDR3nt: TGTGCCAGCAGCCGACGGACTAGCGGGGCCTCTTCCGAATTC
CDR3aa: CASSRRTSGASSEF

abundance: .
j_gene: TRBJ1-2
v_gene: TRBV4-3
d_gene: .
CDR3nt: TGCGCCAGCAGCCAAGATACGGTGGAGGGTTATAACTATGGCTACACCTTC
CDR3aa: CASSQDTVEGYNYGYTF

abundance: .
j_gene: TRBJ2-3
v_gene: TRBV6-5
d_gene: TRBD1
CDR3nt: TGTGCCAGCAGGTCCACAGGGGGCGATACGCAGTATTTT
CDR3aa: CASRSTGGDTQYF

abundance: .
j_gene: TRBJ2-7
v_gene: TRBV11-2
d_gene: .
CDR3nt: TGTGCCAGCAGCTTAGTGGAAGGAGCTCACGAGCAGTACTTC
CDR3aa: CASSLVEGAHEQYF

abundance: .
j_gene: TRBJ1-1
v_gene: TRBV6-1
d_gene: .
CDR3nt: TGTGCCAGCAGTGCCAGCCGGCAAGAAGCTTTCTTT
CDR3aa: CASSASRQEAFF

abundance: .
j_gene: TRBJ2-1
v_gene: TRBV7-2
d_gene: .
CDR3nt: TGTGCCAGCGGTTATGGCCCCTACAATGAGCAGTTCTTC
CDR3aa: CASGYGPYNEQFF

abundance: few
j_gene: TRBJ2-5
v_gene: TRBV30
d_gene: TRBD1
CDR3nt: TGTGCCTGGAGGCCAGGGGGCCCGTACCAAGAGACCCAGTACTTC
CDR3aa: CAWRPGGPYQETQYF

abundance: once
j_gene: TRBJ2-5
v_gene: TRBV20-1
d_gene: .
CDR3nt: TGCAGTGCTAATGATCAAGAGACCCAGTACTTC
CDR3aa: CSANDQETQYF